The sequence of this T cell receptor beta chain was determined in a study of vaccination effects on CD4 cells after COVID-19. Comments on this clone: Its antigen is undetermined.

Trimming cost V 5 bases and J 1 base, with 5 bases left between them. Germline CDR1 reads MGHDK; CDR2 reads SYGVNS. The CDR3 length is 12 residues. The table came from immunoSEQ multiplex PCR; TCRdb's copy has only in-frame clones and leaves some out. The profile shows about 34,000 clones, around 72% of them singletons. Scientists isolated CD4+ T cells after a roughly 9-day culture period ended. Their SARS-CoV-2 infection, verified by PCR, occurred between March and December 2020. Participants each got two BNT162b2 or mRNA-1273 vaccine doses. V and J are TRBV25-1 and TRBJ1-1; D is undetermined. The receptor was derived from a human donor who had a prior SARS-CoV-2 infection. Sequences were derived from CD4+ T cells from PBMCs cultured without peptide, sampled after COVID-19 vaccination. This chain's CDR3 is CASSPGNTEAFF. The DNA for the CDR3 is TGTGCCAGCAGTCCCGGGAACACTGAAGCTTTCTTT.